This is a list of T cell receptor beta chains from one sample in a study of identical twins. In TCRdb, the 5' RACE reads were re-called with MiXCR into one record per CDR3 protein. The sample consists of hundreds of thousands of distinct CDR3 sequences, roughly an eighth of them appearing once. The same sample was also studied in work on yellow fever vaccine responses in identical twins.

The sample was CD8+ T cells sorted from blood. The receptors here all came from a young woman in good health. CDR3s include the opening cysteine and the closing phenylalanine or tryptophan. A D gene is named only where the DNA matches it firmly. Not all rows give a size; the values are once, few, many and, for expanded clones, a class.

cdr3_nt,cdr3_aa,d_call,clone_size,j_call,v_call
TGTGCCAGCACCCCCGGGACAGGGATTTTCGCTAACTATGGCTACACCTTC,CASTPGTGIFANYGYTF,TRBD1,many,TRBJ1-2,TRBV12-3/TRBV12-4
TGTGCCAGCAGCCCCGAAATTGGACAGGGGATTTACTACGAGCAGTACTTC,CASSPEIGQGIYYEQYF,TRBD1,few,TRBJ2-7,TRBV3-1
TGTGCCAGCAGTGAAGCGCACGGGACCTGGTTCGAGCAGTATTTT,CASSEAHGTWFEQYF,NA,few,TRBJ2-3,TRBV2
TGCAGTGCTAGCTCTACACATTCCGACAGGTCGGTCAATGAGCAGTTCTTC,CSASSTHSDRSVNEQFF,NA,many,TRBJ2-1,TRBV20-1
TGCGCCAGCAGCTTGGAGTTACTAAAAACAGATACGCAGTATTTT,CASSLELLKTDTQYF,NA,few,TRBJ2-3,TRBV5-1
TGCAGTGCTATTCCCGGGAGGCCCTACAATGAGCAGTTCTTC,CSAIPGRPYNEQFF,TRBD2,NA,TRBJ2-1,TRBV20-1
TGCTGTGCTAGAGATTCTACGGGGGACAGGGAGACCCAGTACTTC,CCARDSTGDRETQYF,TRBD1,NA,TRBJ2-5,TRBV20-1
TGCAGTGCTTGGGTTATGAACACTGAAGCTTTCTTT,CSAWVMNTEAFF,NA,few,TRBJ1-1,TRBV20-1
TGTGCCAGCAGCACCCCAGGGGAGAATGAGCAGTTCTTC,CASSTPGENEQFF,NA,NA,TRBJ2-1,TRBV7-9
TGTGCCATCAGTGCCGGGACAGGGGCCTACGAGCAGTACTTC,CAISAGTGAYEQYF,TRBD1,many,TRBJ2-7,TRBV10-3
TGTGCCAGCAGCGTAGGGACAGGGTTTCAGCCCCAGCATTTT,CASSVGTGFQPQHF,TRBD1,NA,TRBJ1-5,TRBV9
TGTGCCAGCAGTGAATGGGGACTAGGCTTAGACAATGAGCAGTTCTTC,CASSEWGLGLDNEQFF,TRBD2,NA,TRBJ2-1,TRBV6-1
TGTGCCAGCAGCTTAGCGGCCTTCGAGGGCTACACCTTC,CASSLAAFEGYTF,NA,few,TRBJ1-2,TRBV7-9
TGTGCCAGCAGTTACGACACCCGCGCGGGGAACACTGAAGCTTTCTTT,CASSYDTRAGNTEAFF,NA,few,TRBJ1-1,TRBV6-2/TRBV6-3
TGTGCCAGCAGCACTAGCGGGAGAAGTTTTGTGGACAATGAGCAGTTCTTC,CASSTSGRSFVDNEQFF,TRBD2,many,TRBJ2-1,TRBV7-3
TGTGCCAGCAGCTCAGCGGGGGGCGTAGATGAGCAGTTCTTC,CASSSAGGVDEQFF,TRBD2,NA,TRBJ2-1,TRBV11-2
TGTGCCAGCAGCCCTGGTCAGGGTAACTATGGCTACACCTTC,CASSPGQGNYGYTF,NA,few,TRBJ1-2,TRBV5-5
TGTGCCAGCAGTCCGGAGCCGCCGCATGGCTACACCTTC,CASSPEPPHGYTF,NA,few,TRBJ1-2,TRBV7-8
TGTGCCAGCAGCCAAGATCCCCTAGCGGTCACAGATACGCAGTATTTT,CASSQDPLAVTDTQYF,TRBD2,NA,TRBJ2-3,TRBV3-1
TGCAGCGTTGGGACCGCGAACACCGGGGAGCTGTTTTTT,CSVGTANTGELFF,NA,NA,TRBJ2-2,TRBV29-1
TGCGCCAGCAGCTATGGGATAGTGAAGACCCAGTACTTC,CASSYGIVKTQYF,NA,many,TRBJ2-5,TRBV5-1
TGCAGTGCTAGAGAGGGCGGGGAGCTGTTTTTT,CSAREGGELFF,NA,NA,TRBJ2-2,TRBV20-1
TGTGCCAGCAAGACCGGGACAGGGTCCTACGAGCAGTACTTC,CASKTGTGSYEQYF,TRBD1,NA,TRBJ2-7,TRBV5-6
TGCAGTGCTAGAGATAGACTAGCGGGATACTCCTACGAGCAGTACTTC,CSARDRLAGYSYEQYF,TRBD2,few,TRBJ2-7,TRBV20-1
TGTGCCAGCACCTTAGTCCCAGGCCGAAACACCATATATTTT,CASTLVPGRNTIYF,NA,few,TRBJ1-3,TRBV12-3/TRBV12-4
TGTGCTAGTGGTTTGGTATACGACGAGCAGTACTTC,CASGLVYDEQYF,NA,NA,TRBJ2-7,TRBV12-5
TGTGCCAGCAGCTCCGGGACAGGGATTGAAAAACTGTTTTTT,CASSSGTGIEKLFF,TRBD1,NA,TRBJ1-4,TRBV5-6
TGTGCCAGCAGCTTACCCACGAGGTCGGAGACTACCCAGAACAATGAGCAGTTCTTC,CASSLPTRSETTQNNEQFF,NA,NA,TRBJ2-1,TRBV11-1
TGTGCCAGCAGTTACTCGAACAGCATGAACACTGAAGCTTTCTTT,CASSYSNSMNTEAFF,NA,few,TRBJ1-1,TRBV6-5
TGTGCCAGCAGCCAAGGACTAGCGGAAGAGACCCAGTACTTC,CASSQGLAEETQYF,TRBD2,many,TRBJ2-5,TRBV3-1
TGTGCCAGCAGTCCCCTGAGTCCGAACACTGAAGCTTTCTTT,CASSPLSPNTEAFF,NA,NA,TRBJ1-1,TRBV12-3/TRBV12-4
TGTGCCAGCAGCGCCATGGGACAGCATAATTCACCCCTCCACTTT,CASSAMGQHNSPLHF,TRBD1,many,TRBJ1-6,TRBV7-9
TGTGCCAGCAGTTTCAAGACGGAGCTGTTTTTT,CASSFKTELFF,NA,few,TRBJ2-2,TRBV28
TGTGCCAGCAGTGAACAGGGTAGTACCGGGGAGCTGTTTTTT,CASSEQGSTGELFF,NA,NA,TRBJ2-2,TRBV25-1
TGTGCCAGCAGCGTAGAGGCTAGCGGGAGCTACGAGCAGTACTTC,CASSVEASGSYEQYF,TRBD2,few,TRBJ2-7,TRBV9
TGCGCCAGCAGCCACTCCGGGACGATAGGGAACACTGAAGCTTTCTTT,CASSHSGTIGNTEAFF,NA,few,TRBJ1-1,TRBV4-1
TGTGCCAGCAGCTTAGTACCCACAGATACGCAGTATTTT,CASSLVPTDTQYF,NA,few,TRBJ2-3,TRBV11-2
TGTGCCAGCAGTTTATTCGGTGCTAGCGGGAGGCGTACCGGGGAGCTGTTTTTT,CASSLFGASGRRTGELFF,TRBD2,NA,TRBJ2-2,TRBV28
TGTGCCAGCAGTTTTGGGGCTTACAGGGGGAACTACGAGCAGTACTTC,CASSFGAYRGNYEQYF,TRBD1,once,TRBJ2-7,TRBV27
TGTGCCAGCAGCCACCGGGACGGGCCCTACGAGCAGTACTTC,CASSHRDGPYEQYF,NA,NA,TRBJ2-7,TRBV6-1
TGTGCCAGCAGCCTGAGGGTGGACGAGCAGTACTTC,CASSLRVDEQYF,NA,many,TRBJ2-7,TRBV12-3/TRBV12-4
TGTGCCAGCAGTTCTTACTCAGGGGGTTTATACAATGAGCAGTTCTTC,CASSSYSGGLYNEQFF,TRBD1,many,TRBJ2-1,TRBV27
TGTGCCAGCAGTCTAAGGCCCGGACTTCTCCAAGAGACCCAGTACTTC,CASSLRPGLLQETQYF,NA,NA,TRBJ2-5,TRBV28
TGTGCCAGCATTCGATTAAACAATGAGCAGTTCTTC,CASIRLNNEQFF,NA,NA,TRBJ2-1,TRBV2
TGTGCCAGCAGCTTAGCGTGGCTCAGGGGTGCGGAAGATACGCAGTATTTT,CASSLAWLRGAEDTQYF,NA,few,TRBJ2-3,TRBV7-6
TGTGCCAGCAGTACCGGGACTGATCAAGAGACCCAGTACTTC,CASSTGTDQETQYF,NA,NA,TRBJ2-5,TRBV6-2/TRBV6-3